The next 12 T cell receptor beta chains were all read from a single sample in a study of patients and donors after allogeneic stem cell transplantation. MiXCR, run by TCRdb on the RT-PCR reads, gives a single entry per CDR3 protein. This table has about a million distinct CDR3 sequences, approximately 19% appearing once. Sequences were obtained from blood, either unsorted or a sorted T cell fraction (not recorded which). These TCRs come from a human donor who was either an allogeneic HSCT recipient or a stem cell or donor lymphocyte infusion donor (not recorded which). It is not recorded whose cells these are; they may come from a transplant donor.

This clonotype was picked up a small number of times. V usage is TRBV3-1 and J usage is TRBJ2-1; tentatively, D is TRBD1 (6 bases). The CDR3 runs 13 residues. Trimming left V 4 bases short and J 6 bases short, with 10 bases between. From germline, CDR1 is LGHDT and CDR2 YNNKEL (reference sequence). This CDR3 reads CASSPWGLNEQFF. DNA of the CDR3: TGTGCCAGCAGCCCTTGGGGGCTCAATGAGCAGTTCTTC.

This clonotype has a handful of counts. The CDR3 loop is CASSPSARGANYGYTF. The CDR3 nucleotides read TGTGCCAGCTCACCATCGGCCAGGGGCGCAAACTATGGCTACACCTTC. The chain uses TRBV18 and TRBJ1-2; D might be TRBD1 (6 bases). V dropped 2 bases and J dropped 2 bases, with 15 bases sitting between them. Per the germline V gene, CDR1 is KGHSH and CDR2 is LQKENI. The CDR3 is 16 amino acids.

This chain connects TRBV5-1 to TRBJ2-7; D is undetermined. The germline V and J ends were trimmed by 0 bases and 0 bases, with 7 bases remaining between them. The CDR3 loop spans 14 amino acids. Germline CDR1 is SGHRS and CDR2 is YFSETQ. The CDR3 nucleotides are TGCGCCAGCAGCTTGGAGGCCGCCTCCTACGAGCAGTACTTC. This gives the protein CASSLEAASYEQYF.

V is TRBV4-1 and J is TRBJ1-6; D not resolved. V was pared by 1 base and J by 0 bases, with 7 bases between. The CDR3 consists of 16 residues. Germline lookup yields CDR1 MGHRA and CDR2 YSYEKL. This CDR3 is CASSQVLSSYNSPLHF. Here the CDR3 DNA reads TGCGCCAGCAGCCAAGTGCTGAGCTCCTATAATTCACCCCTCCACTTT.

The rearrangement joins TRBV7-9 to TRBJ2-2; 12 nucleotides agree with TRBD2. The V segment lost 5 bases and the J segment 3 bases; nucleotides outside the gene matches: 4. This CDR3 has 16 residues. Germline lookup yields CDR1 SEHNR and CDR2 FQNEAQ (reference sequence). The CDR3 nucleotides read TGTGCCAGCAGCCGCGGGACTAGCGGGTACACCGGGGAGCTGTTTTTT. It yields the protein CASSRGTSGYTGELFF.

The rearrangement links TRBV24-1 to TRBJ2-1; 8 bases line up with TRBD2. This CDR3 spans 12 amino acids. V lost 7 bases, J lost 7 bases, and 2 bases stayed unmatched. CDR1 KGHDR and CDR2 SFDVKD come from the germline V gene. The CDR3 region is CATRTSANEQFF. The CDR3 DNA is TGTGCCACCAGGACTAGCGCTAATGAGCAGTTCTTC.

This clonotype has more than one count but fewer than ten. The V and J genes are TRBV6-1 and TRBJ1-1; tentative D call: TRBD1 (5 bases). The CDR3 runs 15 residues. Between the trimmed V and J ends, which lost 5 bases and 5 bases, there was a span of 18 bases. Germline V gene data show CDR1 as MNHNS and CDR2 as SASEGT. CDR3 sequence (DNA): TGTGCCAGCAGTCCCCCTGAGGCAGGGCAGACTGAAGCTTTCTTT. This encodes CASSPPEAGQTEAFF.

This clonotype appeared a few times. The chain recombines TRBV12-3 or TRBV12-4 with TRBJ2-1, with 10 bases identical to TRBD2. The CDR3 is 13 amino acids. V shed 6 bases and J 14 bases; nucleotides not matched to a gene: 10. CDR3: CASRASGGRVEFF. The CDR3 DNA is TGTGCCAGCAGAGCTAGCGGGGGAAGGGTCGAGTTCTTC.

This clonotype showed up just a few times. This sequence joins TRBV10-3 and TRBJ2-7, with 11 positions matching TRBD1. The CDR3 consists of 17 residues. Germline V gene data show CDR1 as ENHRY and CDR2 as SYGVKD. V lost 4 bases, J lost 1 base, and 9 bases stayed unmatched. Here the CDR3 reads CAISVTTGTGGSYEQYF. CDR3 in DNA: TGTGCCATCAGTGTAACCACCGGGACAGGGGGTTCCTACGAGCAGTACTTC.

In its sample, this clonotype was seen once. The rearrangement links TRBV20-1 to TRBJ2-2, with D perhaps TRBD2 (7 bases). From germline, CDR1 is DFQATT and CDR2 SNEGSKA (reference sequence). CDR3 size: 17 residues. V dropped 2 bases and J dropped 0 bases, with 16 bases sitting between them. This CDR3 reads CSARRSARGPNTGELFF. CDR3 nucleotide sequence: TGCAGTGCTAGAAGGTCGGCGCGGGGGCCGAACACCGGGGAGCTGTTTTTT.

J is TRBJ2-7 and V is TRBV5-1; D might be TRBD1 or TRBD2, each matching 5 bases. This CDR3 has 16 residues. The germline V gene encodes CDR1 SGHRS and CDR2 YFSETQ. V dropped 4 bases and J dropped 0 bases, with 17 bases sitting between them. CDR3 coding DNA: TGCGCCAGCAGCCATGGAAGTGGGGGTTCCTCCTACGAGCAGTACTTC. Translated: CASSHGSGGSSYEQYF.

This clonotype was found a few times. V usage is TRBV18 and J usage is TRBJ1-4; no definite D call. The V and J ends lost 3 bases and 7 bases respectively, with 12 bases between them. CDR1 is KGHSH, CDR2 LQKENI, per germline. The CDR3 loop spans 14 amino acids. This chain's CDR3 is CASSPGGVGEKLFF. Written as DNA, the CDR3 is TGTGCCAGCTCACCGGGAGGCGTTGGTGAAAAACTGTTTTTT. The whole variable domain, filled in from reference TRBV18 and TRBJ1-4, reads NAGVMQNPRHLVRRRGQEARLRCSPMKGHSHVYWYRQLPEEGLKFMVYLQKENIIDESGMPKERFSAEFPKEGPSILRIQQVVRGDSAAYFCASSPGGVGEKLFFGSGTQLSVL.